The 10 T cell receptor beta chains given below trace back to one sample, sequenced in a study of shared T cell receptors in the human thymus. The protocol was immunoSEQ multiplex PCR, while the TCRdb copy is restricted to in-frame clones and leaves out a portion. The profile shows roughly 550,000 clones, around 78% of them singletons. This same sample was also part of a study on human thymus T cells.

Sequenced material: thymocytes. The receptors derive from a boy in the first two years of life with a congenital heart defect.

CDR3 bases: TGTGCCAGCAGCGCCACCCATTCCCCGGGAAACTGGGTACAGAACACTGAAGCTTTCTTT. Protein: CASSATHSPGNWVQNTEAFF. The J gene is TRBJ1-1, the V gene TRBV11-3; no clear D gene. Deletions cut 5 bases from V and 1 base from J, with 29 bases between. This CDR3 has 20 amino acids. Germline assignment: CDR1 SGHNT and CDR2 YENEEA. The whole variable domain, filled in from reference TRBV11-3 and TRBJ1-1, reads EAGVVQSPRYKIIEKKQPVAFWCNPISGHNTLYWYLQNLGQGPELLIRYENEEAVDDSQLPKDRFSAERLKGVDSTLKIQPAELGDSAVYLCASSATHSPGNWVQNTEAFFGQGTRLTVV.

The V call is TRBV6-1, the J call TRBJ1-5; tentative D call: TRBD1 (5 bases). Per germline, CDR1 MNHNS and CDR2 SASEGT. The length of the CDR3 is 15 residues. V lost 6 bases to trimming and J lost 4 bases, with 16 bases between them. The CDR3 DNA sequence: TGTGCCAGCAGAGCTAACAAGGGGACTAATCAGCCCCAGCATTTT. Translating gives CASRANKGTNQPQHF.

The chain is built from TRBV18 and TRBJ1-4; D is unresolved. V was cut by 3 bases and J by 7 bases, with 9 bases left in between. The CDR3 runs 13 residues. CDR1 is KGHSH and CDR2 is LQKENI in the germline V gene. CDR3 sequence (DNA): TGTGCCAGCTCACCTCAGGATCGTGAAAAACTGTTTTTT. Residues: CASSPQDREKLFF. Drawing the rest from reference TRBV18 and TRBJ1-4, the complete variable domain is NAGVMQNPRHLVRRRGQEARLRCSPMKGHSHVYWYRQLPEEGLKFMVYLQKENIIDESGMPKERFSAEFPKEGPSILRIQQVVRGDSAAYFCASSPQDREKLFFGSGTQLSVL.

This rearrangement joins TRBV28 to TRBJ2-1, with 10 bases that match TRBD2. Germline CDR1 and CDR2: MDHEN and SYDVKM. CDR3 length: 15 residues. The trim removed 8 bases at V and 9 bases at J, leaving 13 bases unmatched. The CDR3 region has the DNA TGTGCCAGCCTCAAGCGGGAGGGCCTAATCACTGAGCAGTTCTTC. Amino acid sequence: CASLKREGLITEQFF.

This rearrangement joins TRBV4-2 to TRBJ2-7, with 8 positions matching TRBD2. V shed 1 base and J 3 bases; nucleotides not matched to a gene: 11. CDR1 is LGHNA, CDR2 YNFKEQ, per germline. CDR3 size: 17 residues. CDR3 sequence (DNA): TGTGCCAGCAGCCAAGTATCCGCGGGAGGAACCCTCTACGAGCAGTACTTC. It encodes CASSQVSAGGTLYEQYF.

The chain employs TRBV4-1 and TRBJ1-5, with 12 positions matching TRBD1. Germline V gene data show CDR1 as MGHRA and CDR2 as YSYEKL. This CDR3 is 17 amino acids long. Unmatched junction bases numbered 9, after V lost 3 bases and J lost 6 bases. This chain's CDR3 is CASSHPGQGAQSQPQHF. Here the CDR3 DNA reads TGCGCCAGCAGCCATCCGGGACAGGGGGCGCAGAGTCAGCCCCAGCATTTT.

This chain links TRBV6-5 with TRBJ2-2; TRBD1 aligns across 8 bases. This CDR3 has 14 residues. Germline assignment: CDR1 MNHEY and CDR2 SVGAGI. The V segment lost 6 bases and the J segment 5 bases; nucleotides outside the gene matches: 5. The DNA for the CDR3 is TGTGCCAGCAGGACAGGGGAAGAAACCGGGGAGCTGTTTTTT. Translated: CASRTGEETGELFF.

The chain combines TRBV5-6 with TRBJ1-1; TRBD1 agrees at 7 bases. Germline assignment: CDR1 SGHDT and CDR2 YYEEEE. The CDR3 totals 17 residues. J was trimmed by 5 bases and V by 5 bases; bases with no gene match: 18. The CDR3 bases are TGTGCCAGCAGTCGGGTGGTTGAGACAGGGTTGCGAACTGAAGCTTTCTTT. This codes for CASSRVVETGLRTEAFF.

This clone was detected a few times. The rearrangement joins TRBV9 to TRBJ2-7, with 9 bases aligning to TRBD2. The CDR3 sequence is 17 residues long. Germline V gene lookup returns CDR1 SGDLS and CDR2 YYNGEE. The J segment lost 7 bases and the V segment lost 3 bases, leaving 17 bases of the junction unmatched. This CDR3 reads CASSDGSWSSGRREQYF. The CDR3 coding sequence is TGTGCCAGCAGCGATGGGTCTTGGAGTAGCGGGAGACGAGAGCAGTACTTC.

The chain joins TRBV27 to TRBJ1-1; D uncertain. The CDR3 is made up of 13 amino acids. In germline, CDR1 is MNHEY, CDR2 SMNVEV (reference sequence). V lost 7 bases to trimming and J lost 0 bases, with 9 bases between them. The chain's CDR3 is CASKAVMNTEAFF. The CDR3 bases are TGTGCCAGCAAAGCGGTCATGAACACTGAAGCTTTCTTT.